This TCR beta chain came from a study of graft-versus-host responses after intestinal transplantation. Overall study: Recipients uniformly received anti-thymocyte globulin induction, followed by tacrolimus and steroids for approximately 3 years. Study-level results: There were GvH clones found in recipient marrow, and some of them appeared first in ileum or blood.

This clone was counted once. Antigen specificity is unknown. The CDR3 loop spans 15 amino acids. CDR1 is SNHLY and CDR2 is FYNNEI in the germline V gene. Losses at the gene ends were 5 bases for V and 0 bases for J; bases not matched to a gene: 1. The protocol was immunoSEQ multiplex PCR, while the TCRdb copy is restricted to in-frame clones and leaves out a portion. Found here are under 75,000 clones, around 90% of them singletons; the top ten hold 3.5% to 5%. The sequencing used unstimulated CD8+ T cells sorted from spleen or lymph node cells, collected before transplant. The TCR comes from a human donor who was the organ donor for an intestinal transplant. V and J are TRBV2 and TRBJ2-2, with 9 bases aligning to TRBD2. The DNA of the CDR3 is TGTGCCAGCAGTTGGACTAGCGCGAACACCGGGGAGCTGTTTTTT. Translation: CASSWTSANTGELFF.